This T cell receptor beta chain emerged from a study of blood T cell repertoires in COVID-19. The overall study: Donors in the United States, Italy and Spain gave samples during acute or convalescent COVID-19. T cells, B-cell-depleted T cells, or PBMCs supplied cDNA or gDNA.

Germline V gene data show CDR1 as LNHDA and CDR2 as SQIVND (reference sequence). V lost 4 bases to trimming and J lost 0 bases, with 15 bases between them. This CDR3 spans 16 amino acids. In the original analysis: For nucleated cells, counts were estimated from reference gene primer amplification. Data came from immunoSEQ multiplex PCR; TCRdb stores just in-frame clones and leaves some out. The D gene and trimming were derived from the DNA, and the V and J assignments and clone size from that table. This table has about 210,000 clones, around nine tenths appearing once. The sample consisted of peripheral blood. The V gene is TRBV19, the J gene TRBJ1-1, with a weak D call TRBD1 (6 bases). This TCR came from a man younger than 35 with active or convalescent COVID-19. CDR3 in DNA: TGTGCCAGTAGTACAAGATCGACAGGTATGAACACTGAAGCTTTCTTT. Translation: CASSTRSTGMNTEAFF.